The 10 T cell receptor beta chains listed next were all sequenced from one sample in a study of T cell repertoires in cytomegalovirus infection. In TCRdb, the reads were re-called with MiXCR into one record per CDR3 protein. The repertoire holds under 150,000 distinct CDR3 sequences, with 20% to 30% as singletons. Their specific antigens are unknown. Sequencing was performed on PBMCs, sequenced either directly or after in vitro stimulation (not recorded which). Every receptor here comes from a human donor in good health (CMV status not recorded). Some clones in this sample may be carry-over from other donors' samples.

V gene TRBV28 combines with J gene TRBJ1-4; D is ambiguous. Germline V CDR1 and CDR2: MDHEN, SYDVKM. The CDR3 runs 14 residues. V lost 4 bases to trimming and J lost 4 bases, with 10 bases between them. CDR3 nucleotides: TGTGCCAGCAGTTCTGGGCAGAATAATGAAAAACTGTTTTTT. It encodes CASSSGQNNEKLFF.

This chain connects TRBV10-3 to TRBJ1-3; D is perhaps TRBD1 (6 bases). Germline CDR1 reads ENHRY; CDR2 reads SYGVKD. The CDR3 spans 16 residues. The germline V and J ends were trimmed by 0 bases and 4 bases, with 13 bases remaining between them. CDR3 protein: CAISESGQRGGNTIYF. The CDR3 DNA sequence: TGTGCCATCAGTGAGTCCGGACAGCGCGGGGGAAACACCATATATTTT.

This clonotype was seen only once. The CDR3 protein is CASSEARGRVYEQYF. CDR3 nucleotide sequence: TGTGCCAGCAGTGAAGCGAGGGGCAGGGTCTACGAGCAGTACTTC. The chain recombines TRBV2 with TRBJ2-7; the D gene could be TRBD1 or TRBD2 (5 bases each). The germline V and J ends were trimmed by 0 bases and 3 bases, with 12 bases remaining between them. The germline CDR1 and CDR2 sequences are SNHLY and FYNNEI. This CDR3 has 15 amino acids.

The chain uses TRBV7-2 and TRBJ2-5; maybe TRBD2 (6 bases). The CDR3 extends over 16 amino acids. V was trimmed by 5 bases and J by 4 bases, leaving 20 bases between them. In germline, CDR1 is SGHTA, CDR2 FQGNSA. CDR3 DNA: TGTGCCAGCAGCACCCAAACGGGACTTCGTAGAGAGACCCAGTACTTC. This gives the protein CASSTQTGLRRETQYF.

The chain employs TRBV11-2 and TRBJ2-7; TRBD2 matches 9 bases. This CDR3 comprises 16 residues. Germline CDR1 is SGHAT and CDR2 is FQNNGV. V lost 5 bases, J lost 2 bases, and 10 bases stayed unmatched. The CDR3 coding sequence is TGTGCCAGCAGCAAGGATGCGCTAGCGGGACCCTACGAGCAGTACGTC. Its translation is CASSKDALAGPYEQYV.

This clonotype was recorded a few times. The chain carries TRBV12-3 or TRBV12-4 and TRBJ1-2; D unresolved. V was shortened by 1 base and J by 4 bases, with 10 bases between the two germline ends. The length of the CDR3 is 14 residues. Written as DNA, the CDR3 is TGTGCCAGCAGTTTAGGATTGCTTTCCTATGGCTACACCTTC. It encodes CASSLGLLSYGYTF.

The chain recombines TRBV28 with TRBJ1-2; D perhaps matches TRBD1 (5 bases). V shed 5 bases and J shed 4 bases, with 23 bases lying between them. The CDR3 runs to 17 residues. Germline V CDR1 and CDR2: MDHEN, SYDVKM. The CDR3 DNA sequence: TGTGCCAGCAGTCCCTACGGGGCGACAGATCGGGGCTATGGCTACACCTTC. It codes for CASSPYGATDRGYGYTF.

This sequence joins TRBV11-2 and TRBJ2-1; TRBD2 matches at 7 bases. The CDR3 totals 17 residues. CDR1 is SGHAT, CDR2 FQNNGV, per germline. V shed 5 bases and J 7 bases; nucleotides not matched to a gene: 17. The CDR3 loop is CASSPRGGVEIQNEQFF. The CDR3 bases are TGTGCCAGCAGCCCCCGTGGGGGGGTTGAAATACAAAATGAGCAGTTCTTC. The full variable domain, completed using reference TRBV11-2 and TRBJ2-1, is EAGVAQSPRYKIIEKRQSVAFWCNPISGHATLYWYQQILGQGPKLLIQFQNNGVVDDSQLPKDRFSAERLKGVDSTLKIQPAKLEDSAVYLCASSPRGGVEIQNEQFFGPGTRLTVL.

The chain uses TRBV2 and TRBJ2-7; 7 positions agree with TRBD1. Germline-derived CDR1 and CDR2 are SNHLY and FYNNEI. With 0 bases clipped from V and 2 bases from J, the junction kept 7 bases outside the gene matches. This CDR3 region has 16 residues. The CDR3 loop is CASSEATGHGTYEQYF. DNA for the CDR3: TGTGCCAGCAGTGAAGCGACAGGGCACGGTACCTACGAGCAGTACTTC.

This clonotype was counted a few times. The rearrangement links TRBV6-5 to TRBJ2-7; no clear D gene. Trimming took off 3 bases at V and 2 bases at J, with 11 bases between the two ends. The CDR3 is made up of 14 amino acids. Germline values: CDR1 MNHEY, CDR2 SVGAGI. The CDR3 DNA reads TGTGCCAGCAGTTATTTCGCTGAGACCTACGAGCAGTACTTC. Amino acids: CASSYFAETYEQYF.